This section outlines one TCR beta chain sequence together with its context. As processed by the authors: Amplification of reference gene primers was used by the study to estimate nucleated cell counts. The method was immunoSEQ multiplex PCR; TCRdb's version includes in-frame clones alone and lacks a portion of them. D and trimming come from the DNA, and the V and J calls and clone size come from that table. The data hold around 440,000 clones, with 88% observed a single time. Trimming removed 0 bases at V and 2 bases at J, with 7 bases between. The CDR3 runs to 14 residues. Germline values: CDR1 SGHRS, CDR2 YFSETQ. These data come from a study of blood T cell repertoires in COVID-19. On the study more broadly: Acute and convalescent COVID-19 samples came from the United States, Italy and Spain.

The sequence derives from a woman between 45 and 65 years old with COVID-19, enrolled during active disease. Material for sequencing was peripheral blood. The chain is built from TRBV5-1 and TRBJ2-3; maybe TRBD1 (5 bases). The CDR3 DNA is TGCGCCAGCAGCTTGGGACAGATCACAGATACGCAGTATTTT. Translated: CASSLGQITDTQYF.